Listed below are T cell receptor beta chains from one sample, sequenced in a study of blood T cell repertoires in COVID-19. Sequencing used immunoSEQ multiplex PCR; TCRdb keeps in-frame clones, though not all of them. The sample contains approximately 170,000 clones, under 85% of which appear only once. The sample taken for sequencing was peripheral blood. These receptors were obtained from a man aged 55 to 70 who had recovered from COVID-19. Both conserved end residues are part of each CDR3. A D gene is named only where the DNA matches it firmly. Size values are once, few and many counts, or a class for expanded clones, and some rows have none.

cdr3_aa: CSVNNRESGYGYTF
cdr3_nt: TGCAGCGTTAATAACAGGGAGTCTGGCTATGGCTACACCTTC
cdr3_length: 14
d_call: -
v_call: TRBV29-1
clone_size: -
j_call: TRBJ1-2

cdr3_aa: CASSLRDRVNTEAFF
cdr3_nt: TGTGCCAGCAGTTTAAGGGACAGGGTGAACACTGAAGCTTTCTTT
cdr3_length: 15
d_call: TRBD1
v_call: TRBV27
clone_size: -
j_call: TRBJ1-1

cdr3_aa: CATKQGYYEQYF
cdr3_nt: TGTGCCACCAAACAGGGGTACTACGAGCAGTACTTC
cdr3_length: 12
d_call: TRBD1
v_call: TRBV10-3
clone_size: -
j_call: TRBJ2-7

cdr3_aa: CAVGAGTGANVLTF
cdr3_nt: TGTGCAGTAGGGGCAGGGACTGGGGCCAACGTCCTGACTTTC
cdr3_length: 14
d_call: -
v_call: TRBV6-6
clone_size: -
j_call: TRBJ2-6

cdr3_aa: CATGRAAYGYTF
cdr3_nt: TGTGCCACAGGCAGGGCTGCCTATGGCTACACCTTC
cdr3_length: 12
d_call: -
v_call: TRBV28
clone_size: -
j_call: TRBJ1-2

cdr3_aa: CASSLASGGAYNEQFF
cdr3_nt: TGTGCCAGCAGCTTGGCCAGCGGGGGGGCCTACAATGAGCAGTTCTTC
cdr3_length: 16
d_call: TRBD2
v_call: TRBV5-4
clone_size: -
j_call: TRBJ2-1

cdr3_aa: CASSLGAQGNSPLHF
cdr3_nt: TGCGCCAGCAGCTTGGGGGCGCAGGGTAATTCACCCCTCCACTTT
cdr3_length: 15
d_call: -
v_call: TRBV5-1
clone_size: -
j_call: TRBJ1-6

cdr3_aa: CASSQVGSGAKRGETQYF
cdr3_nt: TGTGCCAGCAGCCAAGTTGGGAGCGGGGCAAAAAGGGGGGAGACCCAGTACTTC
cdr3_length: 18
d_call: -
v_call: TRBV3-1/TRBV3-2
clone_size: few
j_call: TRBJ2-5

cdr3_aa: CASSPNGASGGAGAGELFF
cdr3_nt: TGTGCCAGCAGCCCGAATGGAGCTAGCGGGGGGGCCGGAGCCGGGGAGCTGTTTTTT
cdr3_length: 19
d_call: TRBD2
v_call: TRBV7-3
clone_size: -
j_call: TRBJ2-2

cdr3_aa: CASSIPGQGKYEQYF
cdr3_nt: TGTGCCAGCAGCATCCCGGGACAGGGGAAGTACGAGCAGTACTTC
cdr3_length: 15
d_call: TRBD1
v_call: TRBV5-4
clone_size: -
j_call: TRBJ2-7

cdr3_aa: CATSAQTSGGAETQYF
cdr3_nt: TGTGCCACCAGCGCCCAGACTAGCGGGGGGGCGGAGACCCAGTACTTC
cdr3_length: 16
d_call: TRBD2
v_call: TRBV15
clone_size: -
j_call: TRBJ2-5